One and the same sample provided the 13 T cell receptor beta chains below, sequenced in a study of T cell responses to AZD1222 COVID-19 vaccine. Sequencing was performed with immunoSEQ multiplex PCR; in TCRdb, only in-frame clones are kept and a portion is missing. The sample lists roughly 140,000 clones, 80% to 95% occurring once. Sequences were derived from peripheral blood, sampled on day 0 of AZD1222 vaccination. The receptors here all came from an adult in good health.

J is TRBJ2-7 and V is TRBV6-1; 8 nucleotides align to TRBD2. Germline trimming cut 3 bases from V and 5 bases from J; bases unmatched to any gene: 6. This CDR3 is 14 amino acids long. Germline V gene lookup returns CDR1 MNHNS and CDR2 SASEGT. The CDR3 bases are TGTGCCAGCAGTGAGCGGACTAGCAGCGACGAGCAGTACTTC. This codes for CASSERTSSDEQYF.

The chain links TRBV9 to TRBJ2-2, with TRBD2 matching over 10 bases. The germline V gene has CDR1 SGDLS and CDR2 YYNGEE. V shed 3 bases and J 6 bases; nucleotides not matched to a gene: 11. The CDR3 spans 17 residues. The CDR3 is CASSAKSPSGSPGELFF. The CDR3 DNA is TGTGCCAGCAGCGCCAAGAGTCCTAGCGGGAGCCCCGGGGAGCTGTTTTTT.

V and J are TRBV30 and TRBJ1-2, with D possibly being TRBD1 (5 bases). The CDR3 is 14 residues long. Germline V gene data show CDR1 as GTSNPN and CDR2 as SVGIG (reference sequence). Deletions cut 4 bases from V and 2 bases from J, with 14 bases between. CDR3 loop: CAWTRGDRNYGYTF. In DNA form, the CDR3 reads TGTGCCTGGACGAGGGGTGACAGAAACTATGGCTACACCTTC.

The CDR3 is CASSFGGNTEAFF. In DNA, the CDR3 is TGTGCCAGCAGTTTTGGGGGCAACACTGAAGCTTTCTTT. The gene calls are TRBV12-3 or TRBV12-4 and TRBJ1-1, with a tentative D call TRBD1 (6 bases). CDR3 length equals 13 residues. V was trimmed by 3 bases and J by 2 bases, leaving 7 bases between them.

The J gene is TRBJ1-1, the V gene TRBV7-2; TRBD1 matches 8 bases. V lost 1 base and J lost 10; bases outside the gene matches: 14. From germline, CDR1 is SGHTA and CDR2 FQGNSA. This CDR3 is built from 16 residues. CDR3 amino acids: CASSLGLGQGAQSAFF. The CDR3 region has the DNA TGTGCCAGCAGCTTAGGTTTAGGTCAGGGGGCCCAATCAGCTTTCTTT.

The J gene is TRBJ1-3, the V gene TRBV6-5, with a weak D call TRBD1 (6 bases). The ends were cut back, 2 bases at V and 4 bases at J, with 15 bases in the middle. The CDR3 contains 16 residues. Per germline, CDR1 MNHEY and CDR2 SVGAGI. Written as DNA, the CDR3 is TGTGCCAGCAGTTACGACGGCGGACAGAGGGGAAACACCATATATTTT. It is translated as CASSYDGGQRGNTIYF.

The V call is TRBV19, the J call TRBJ2-2, with 8 nucleotides matching TRBD1. The ends lost 3 bases at V and 5 bases at J; junction bases unmatched: 2. This CDR3 spans 14 amino acids. Germline CDR1 is LNHDA and CDR2 is SQIVND (reference sequence). DNA for the CDR3: TGTGCCAGTAGTATGAACAGGGGGACCGGGGAGCTGTTTTTT. It is translated as CASSMNRGTGELFF.

This clone has a handful of counts. This chain joins TRBV6-1 and TRBJ1-1; 8 nucleotides line up with TRBD1. The CDR3 length is 16 residues. Germline loops: CDR1 MNHNS, CDR2 SASEGT. J lost 3 bases, V lost 0 bases, and 6 bases had no gene match. This CDR3 reads CASSEALGQGDTEAFF. For the CDR3, the DNA is TGTGCCAGCAGTGAAGCGCTAGGACAGGGTGACACTGAAGCTTTCTTT.

The chain joins TRBV6-1 to TRBJ1-2; D is unclear. The CDR3 loop spans 19 amino acids. Trimming stripped 3 bases from V and 0 bases from J, with 23 bases between. The germline CDR1 and CDR2 sequences are MNHNS and SASEGT. CDR3 DNA sequence: TGTGCCAGCAGTGAGTTTCGTATGGGATCCCAACGTACTAACTATGGCTACACCTTC. Encoded protein: CASSEFRMGSQRTNYGYTF.

As DNA, the CDR3 is TGCGCCAGCATCGGACAGGGGGCAGAGACCCAGTACTTC. It specifies CASIGQGAETQYF. The J gene is TRBJ2-5, the V gene TRBV5-1; 11 positions agree with TRBD1. The trim removed 6 bases at V and 4 bases at J, leaving 2 bases unmatched. CDR3 length: 13 residues. The V gene's germline CDR1 is SGHRS and CDR2 YFSETQ.

This sequence joins TRBV5-4 and TRBJ2-1; D call uncertain. The CDR3 has 16 residues. Per germline, CDR1 SGHNT and CDR2 YYREEE (reference sequence). V shed 4 bases and J shed 0 bases, with 14 bases lying between them. The CDR3 coding sequence is TGTGCCAGCAGCCCAAGACTTGGTCTCTCCTACAATGAGCAGTTCTTC. It yields the protein CASSPRLGLSYNEQFF.

The gene calls are TRBV7-8 and TRBJ2-7, with a weak D call TRBD1 (5 bases). The CDR3 consists of 14 residues. With 2 bases removed from V and 5 bases from J, the gap between germline ends came to 13 bases. Germline lookup yields CDR1 SGHVS and CDR2 FQNEAQ. This CDR3 is CASSLFWGRDEQYF. DNA for the CDR3: TGTGCCAGCAGCTTATTTTGGGGCCGGGACGAGCAGTACTTC.

This CDR3 is CASSSQGGHYGYTF. In DNA form, the CDR3 reads TGCGCCAGCAGCTCGCAGGGAGGGCACTATGGCTACACCTTC. The chain links TRBV5-1 to TRBJ1-2, with D perhaps matching TRBD1 (5 bases). Trimming stripped 3 bases from V and 3 bases from J, with 12 bases between. The CDR3 runs to 14 residues. Germline assignment: CDR1 SGHRS and CDR2 YFSETQ. The full variable domain, completed using reference TRBV5-1 and TRBJ1-2, is KAGVTQTPRYLIKTRGQQVTLSCSPISGHRSVSWYQQTPGQGLQFLFEYFSETQRNKGNFPGRFSGRQFSNSRSEMNVSTLELGDSALYLCASSSQGGHYGYTFGSGTRLTVV.